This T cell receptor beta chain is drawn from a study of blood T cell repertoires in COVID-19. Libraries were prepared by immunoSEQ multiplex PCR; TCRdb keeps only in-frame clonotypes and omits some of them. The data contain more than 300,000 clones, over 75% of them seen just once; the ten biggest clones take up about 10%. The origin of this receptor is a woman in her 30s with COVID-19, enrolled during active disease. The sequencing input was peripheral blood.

CDR3 nucleotides: TGCGCCAGCAGCTTGGCCTTGACAGCCCGGGGGCAAGAGACCCAGTACTTC. Translating it yields CASSLALTARGQETQYF. This chain connects TRBV5-1 to TRBJ2-5; D perhaps matches TRBD2 (6 bases). V was clipped by 0 bases and J by 2 bases, with 17 bases between them. CDR1 and CDR2 from the germline V gene are SGHRS and YFSETQ. This CDR3 region has 17 residues.